A selection of T cell receptor beta chains follows, all from one sample in a study of blood T cell repertoires in COVID-19. Clones were read by immunoSEQ multiplex PCR, and TCRdb kept only the in-frame ones, dropping some. The sample includes around 98,000 clones, 70% to 90% of them seen just once. Sequenced material: peripheral blood. These receptors all stem from a man aged 70-80 years with acute or convalescent COVID-19. Each CDR3 is given with its conserved first and last residue. A D gene is named only where the DNA matches it firmly. A clone size is listed for some rows: how often the clone was seen (once, few, many), or a class if it is expanded.

CASSNYPWESERPDGYTF,TGTGCCAGCAGCAACTACCCCTGGGAGTCCGAACGACCTGATGGCTACACCTTC,-,-,TRBV21-1,TRBJ1-2
CASSLDSSYGYTF,TGTGCCAGTAGTCTGGACAGTTCCTATGGCTACACCTTC,-,-,TRBV19,TRBJ1-2
CASSETVTSPLHF,TGTGCCAGCAGTGAAACAGTAACTTCACCCCTCCACTTT,-,-,TRBV25-1,TRBJ1-6
CASSYSLGTPNQPQHF,TGTGCCAGCAGTTACTCTCTAGGGACACCAAATCAGCCCCAGCATTTT,-,-,TRBV6-6,TRBJ1-5
CSASVEGNQPQHF,TGCAGTGCTAGTGTGGAGGGCAATCAGCCCCAGCATTTT,-,-,TRBV20-1,TRBJ1-5
CASSGQGLNQPQHF,TGTGCCAGCAGCGGACAGGGTCTGAATCAGCCCCAGCATTTT,-,TRBD1,TRBV2,TRBJ1-5
CASSTGGLTNEKLFF,TGTGCCAGTAGCACAGGGGGCCTAACTAATGAAAAACTGTTTTTT,-,TRBD1,TRBV19,TRBJ1-4
CASSLRRFSNTGELFF,TGTGCCAGCAGCTTGCGCAGGTTCTCGAACACCGGGGAGCTGTTTTTT,-,-,TRBV5-8,TRBJ2-2
CASSRDRGAQETQYF,TGTGCCAGCAGCCGGGACAGGGGGGCACAAGAGACCCAGTACTTC,-,TRBD1,TRBV7-7,TRBJ2-5
CASSLGQGTFF,TGTGCCAGCTCACTCGGACAGGGTACTTTCTTT,once,TRBD1,TRBV18,TRBJ1-1
CASSVLGTGYGEQFF,TGTGCCAGCAGTGTGCTGGGGACAGGGTACGGTGAGCAGTTCTTC,-,TRBD1,TRBV2,TRBJ2-1
CASSFRGGTEAFF,TGTGCCAGCAGTTTTCGGGGAGGTACTGAAGCTTTCTTT,-,-,TRBV28,TRBJ1-1
CASSSTTGNIGYTEAFF,TGCGCCAGCAGCTCGACGACAGGGAATATTGGTTACACTGAAGCTTTCTTT,-,TRBD1,TRBV5-1,TRBJ1-1
CASSLSRNTGELFF,TGTGCCAGCAGTTTATCGCGGAACACCGGGGAGCTGTTTTTT,-,-,TRBV27,TRBJ2-2
CASSPPGTEAFF,TGCGCCAGCAGCCCGCCGGGCACTGAAGCTTTCTTT,-,-,TRBV5-1,TRBJ1-1
CASSRDRSPNQPQHF,TGTGCCAGCAGTCGGGACAGAAGTCCTAATCAGCCCCAGCATTTT,once,TRBD1,TRBV2,TRBJ1-5
CASSLEGSFTDTQYF,TGTGCCAGCAGCTTAGAGGGCTCTTTCACAGATACGCAGTATTTT,-,-,TRBV11-2,TRBJ2-3
CASSEMAAGTGNTGELFF,TGCGCCAGCAGCGAAATGGCGGCCGGGACAGGAAACACCGGGGAGCTGTTTTTT,-,TRBD1,TRBV5-1,TRBJ2-2
CASSEGIGGGVTEAFF,TGTGCCAGCAGTGAAGGTATCGGGGGAGGGGTCACTGAAGCTTTCTTT,few,-,TRBV6-1,TRBJ1-1
CASSAFRDRGPEETQYF,TGTGCCAGCAGCGCGTTCCGGGACAGGGGGCCGGAAGAGACCCAGTACTTC,-,TRBD1,TRBV5-4,TRBJ2-5
CASSLDYRASGGYEQFF,TGTGCCAGCAGCTTAGATTATAGGGCTAGCGGGGGATATGAGCAGTTCTTC,-,TRBD2,TRBV11-2,TRBJ2-1
CASSSPTGYEQYF,TGCGCCAGCAGCTCCCCAACAGGGTACGAGCAGTACTTC,-,-,TRBV5-1,TRBJ2-7
CASSPDSHGGYTF,TGCGCCAGCAGTCCTGACAGCCACGGTGGCTACACCTTC,-,-,TRBV10-2,TRBJ1-2
CASSFGVRGVSQPQHF,TGTGCCAGCAGTTTCGGGGTCAGGGGAGTATCCCAGCCCCAGCATTTT,-,-,TRBV28,TRBJ1-5
CASTQGKETQYF,TGTGCCAGCACTCAGGGGAAGGAGACCCAGTACTTC,-,-,TRBV12-3/TRBV12-4,TRBJ2-5
CSVERAGEGESNQPQHF,TGCAGCGTTGAACGAGCAGGGGAGGGGGAAAGCAATCAGCCCCAGCATTTT,-,-,TRBV29-1,TRBJ1-5
CASSSGGVQETQYF,TGCGCCAGCAGCTCTGGGGGGGTACAAGAGACCCAGTACTTC,-,TRBD2,TRBV5-1,TRBJ2-5
CASSLYAGPGEQYF,TGTGCCAGCAGTTTATACGCAGGGCCGGGCGAGCAGTACTTC,-,-,TRBV28,TRBJ2-7
CASSGERVGETQYF,TGTGCCAGCAGCGGGGAGCGGGTTGGGGAGACCCAGTACTTC,-,-,TRBV4-2,TRBJ2-5